This T cell receptor beta chain was captured by sequencing in a study of T cells after yellow fever vaccination. The overall study: Fractions containing few cells were prepared with SMART-Seq v4 Ultra Low Input.

Using its own MiXCR run on the 5' RACE reads, TCRdb lists one record per CDR3 protein. This table holds some 400,000 distinct CDR3 sequences, approximately 19% found once. This clonotype was recorded a few times. Trimming stripped 8 bases from V and 6 bases from J, with 19 bases between. From germline, CDR1 is SQVTM and CDR2 ANQGSEA. There are 13 residues in the CDR3. The receptor was isolated from a man aged 18 to 30 who received the YFV17D yellow fever vaccine. The chain is built from TRBV29-1 and TRBJ1-2, with D perhaps TRBD1 (6 bases). Material: PBMCs, obtained before the yellow fever booster vaccination. This CDR3 is CSCTGRVLDGYTF. CDR3 in DNA: TGCAGCTGTACAGGGCGAGTTTTGGATGGCTACACCTTC.